Listed here are 14 T cell receptor beta chains from one sample, sequenced in a study of HIV-infected patients and healthy controls. cDNA was made from approximately 500 ng RNA using alpha and beta constant primers. Using multiplexing indices, alpha and beta chain libraries were generated apart by chain-specific third strand synthesis. TCRdb ran MiXCR on the 5' RACE reads and lists one entry per CDR3 protein. The data show some 19,000 distinct CDR3 sequences, 7.5% to 9% seen once. All unsorted peripheral T cells were captured because whole blood was used without fractionation. The sequenced sample was blood. The receptors come from an adult in good health.

In its sample, this clonotype was seen many times. The chain has TRBV10-3 and TRBJ2-3; TRBD2 might be the D (6 bases). There are 15 residues in the CDR3. Between the trimmed V and J ends, which lost 10 bases and 2 bases, there was a span of 19 bases. Germline assignment: CDR1 ENHRY and CDR2 SYGVKD. Written as DNA, the CDR3 is TGTGCCACGCGCTTAGTGGGGGGAATCACAGATACGCAGTATTTT. This codes for CATRLVGGITDTQYF.

The V call is TRBV5-1, the J call TRBJ1-2, with D hard to call. V was shortened by 2 bases and J by 5 bases, with 22 bases between the two germline ends. The CDR3 runs to 17 residues. Germline assignment: CDR1 SGHRS and CDR2 YFSETQ. Written as DNA, the CDR3 is TGCGCCAGCAGCTTATCCCTCGCTGGGCCGACGACTTATGGCTACACCTTC. The encoded protein is CASSLSLAGPTTYGYTF. The complete variable domain, with remaining parts taken from reference TRBV5-1 and TRBJ1-2, reads KAGVTQTPRYLIKTRGQQVTLSCSPISGHRSVSWYQQTPGQGLQFLFEYFSETQRNKGNFPGRFSGRQFSNSRSEMNVSTLELGDSALYLCASSLSLAGPTTYGYTFGSGTRLTVV.

This clonotype appeared a few times. This chain links TRBV4-1 with TRBJ2-3; 8 positions match TRBD2. CDR1 MGHRA and CDR2 YSYEKL come from the germline V gene. Losses at the gene ends were 5 bases for V and 0 bases for J; bases not matched to a gene: 4. The CDR3 consists of 15 residues. CDR3 protein: CASSNSGRSTDTQYF. CDR3 DNA: TGCGCCAGCAGCAACAGCGGGAGAAGCACAGATACGCAGTATTTT.

J is TRBJ2-7 and V is TRBV6-5, with 8 bases matching TRBD1. The V gene end was trimmed by 6 bases and the J gene end by 2 bases; junction bases not matched to a gene: 6. In germline, CDR1 is MNHEY, CDR2 SVGAGI. This CDR3 is 14 amino acids long. The chain's CDR3 is CASSRTGSAYEQYF. The CDR3 DNA reads as TGTGCCAGCAGCCGGACAGGGAGCGCCTACGAGCAGTACTTC.

The CDR3 is CSVGTGYYNEQFF. Written as DNA, the CDR3 is TGCAGCGTTGGGACAGGGTATTACAATGAGCAGTTCTTC. The chain joins TRBV29-1 to TRBJ2-1; 8 bases are shared with TRBD1. CDR3 length: 13 residues. Per germline, CDR1 SQVTM and CDR2 ANQGSEA. With 4 bases clipped from V and 4 bases from J, the junction kept 3 bases outside the gene matches.

This clonotype appeared once. In DNA form, the CDR3 reads TGTGCCAGCAGGGAGGGGACAGTCCAAGAGACCCAGTACTTC. Amino acids: CASREGTVQETQYF. This chain joins TRBV2 and TRBJ2-5, with a weak D call TRBD1 (7 bases). Germline V lookup: CDR1 SNHLY, CDR2 FYNNEI. The V end lost 6 bases, the J end lost 1 base, and 12 bases lay between the germline ends. The CDR3 length is 14 residues.

In this sample, this clonotype turned up many times. The chain combines TRBV7-3 with TRBJ2-1; 10 bases are shared with TRBD1. The germline gives CDR1 SGHTA, CDR2 FQGTGA. The CDR3 contains 16 residues. V lost 5 bases, J lost 2 bases, and 6 bases stayed unmatched. CDR3 sequence reads: CASSRTGTGAYNEQFF. The CDR3 DNA reads as TGTGCCAGCAGCCGCACCGGGACAGGGGCCTACAATGAGCAGTTCTTC.

This clonotype came up many times. The chain couples TRBV20-1 to TRBJ2-5; maybe TRBD1 (6 bases). CDR3 size: 15 residues. The germline V gene has CDR1 DFQATT and CDR2 SNEGSKA (reference sequence). Trimming left V 0 bases short and J 5 bases short, with 16 bases between. In DNA form, the CDR3 reads TGCAGTGCTAGAGATCAGCAGGGGCTAGGGGAGACCCAGTACTTC. As protein: CSARDQQGLGETQYF.

The J gene is TRBJ1-4, the V gene TRBV28; D uncertain. Trimming took 4 bases from V and 3 from J, leaving 21 bases between them. CDR3 length: 18 residues. Germline V gene data show CDR1 as MDHEN and CDR2 as SYDVKM. CDR3 amino acids: CASSSGDGYLGANEKLFF. Here the CDR3 DNA reads TGTGCCAGCAGTTCGGGAGACGGATACCTGGGAGCTAATGAAAAACTGTTTTTT.

This clonotype has at least ten counts. This chain uses TRBV18 with TRBJ2-7, with D maybe TRBD1 (5 bases). Trimming left V 2 bases short and J 0 bases short, with 5 bases between. The CDR3 consists of 13 residues. CDR1 is KGHSH, CDR2 LQKENI, per germline. The CDR3 region is CASSPDSSYEQYF. CDR3 DNA: TGTGCCAGCTCACCAGACAGCTCCTACGAGCAGTACTTC.

This clonotype is termed medium-sized. The gene calls are TRBV28 and TRBJ2-7; D unclear. Germline CDR1 MDHEN, CDR2 SYDVKM. This CDR3 spans 13 amino acids. V was cut by 3 bases and J by 2 bases, with 8 bases left in between. The CDR3 DNA reads as TGTGCCAGCAGTTTGCCACTGGCCTACGAGCAGTACTTC. It is translated as CASSLPLAYEQYF.

This clonotype came up many times. V usage is TRBV28 and J usage is TRBJ1-5; a weak D match, TRBD1 (5 bases). CDR1 MDHEN and CDR2 SYDVKM come from the germline V gene. Trimming pared 3 bases from V and 5 bases from J, leaving 11 bases between. This CDR3 region has 14 residues. The DNA for the CDR3 is TGTGCCAGCAGTTTCATCAGGGAAGATCAGCCCCAGCATTTT. As protein: CASSFIREDQPQHF. Drawing the rest from reference TRBV28 and TRBJ1-5, the complete variable domain is DVKVTQSSRYLVKRTGEKVFLECVQDMDHENMFWYRQDPGLGLRLIYFSYDVKMKEKGDIPEGYSVSREKKERFSLILESASTNQTSMYLCASSFIREDQPQHFGDGTRLSIL.

The chain joins TRBV7-2 to TRBJ2-5, with D possibly matching TRBD2 (6 bases). Trimming took off 7 bases at V and 3 bases at J, with 18 bases between the two ends. The germline CDR1 and CDR2 sequences are SGHTA and FQGNSA. CDR3 size: 15 residues. For the CDR3, the DNA is TGTGCCAGCACCCTAGGAGGGGACTTGAAAGAGACCCAGTACTTC. This encodes CASTLGGDLKETQYF. The entire variable domain, with the rest obtained from reference TRBV7-2 and TRBJ2-5, is as follows: GAGVSQSPSNKVTEKGKDVELRCDPISGHTALYWYRQSLGQGLEFLIYFQGNSAPDKSGLPSDRFSAERTGGSVSTLTIQRTQQEDSAVYLCASTLGGDLKETQYFGPGTRLLVL.

This clonotype showed up many times. This chain connects TRBV7-2 to TRBJ2-7; the match to TRBD1 covers 9 bases. This CDR3 region has 14 residues. With 5 bases clipped from V and 2 bases from J, the junction kept 4 bases outside the gene matches. Germline V gives CDR1 SGHTA, CDR2 FQGNSA. The CDR3 sequence is CASSLQGAPYEQYF. Written as DNA, the CDR3 is TGTGCCAGCAGCCTACAGGGGGCGCCCTACGAGCAGTACTTC. Looking up the rest from reference TRBV7-2 and TRBJ2-7 gives the full variable domain: GAGVSQSPSNKVTEKGKDVELRCDPISGHTALYWYRQSLGQGLEFLIYFQGNSAPDKSGLPSDRFSAERTGGSVSTLTIQRTQQEDSAVYLCASSLQGAPYEQYFGPGTRLTVT.